This record covers a single T cell receptor (beta chain). The target antigen is unknown. CDR3 size: 12 residues. Trimming took 3 bases from V and 5 from J, leaving 5 bases between them. The V gene's germline CDR1 is KGHSH and CDR2 LQKENI. The data belong to a study of beta chain features in type 1 diabetes. Study observations and caveats: All four CD4+ subsets of Type 1 diabetes patients contained TCRB CDR3s that were moderately but significantly shorter.

Sequenced material consisted of expressed TCRB transcripts (all of the isolated RNA was reverse transcribed). Naive, central memory and regulatory T cell samples came to a mean of roughly 4 million reads. Assay: immunoSEQ multiplex PCR; the TCRdb copy retains only in-frame clones and omits some. The data contain hundreds of thousands of clones, more than 12% of them singletons. This TCR came from a young man with type 1 diabetes. Sequenced input: naive CD4+ T cells from blood. The V and J genes are TRBV18 and TRBJ2-1; D gene unclear. CDR3 residues: CASSPGHNEQFF. The CDR3 nucleotides read TGTGCCAGCTCACCCGGGCACAATGAGCAGTTCTTC.